A selection of T cell receptor beta chains follows, all from one sample in a study of blood T cell repertoires in COVID-19. Assay used: immunoSEQ multiplex PCR; TCRdb lists only in-frame clones, some missing. This table holds about 190,000 clones, 70% to 90% found once. Input material: peripheral blood. The origin of the receptors is a man between 65 and 85 years old with active or convalescent COVID-19. Both conserved end residues are part of each CDR3. A D gene is named only where the DNA matches it firmly. The listing skips clone size in some rows; elsewhere it reads once, few, many or a size class.

abundance: .; v_gene: TRBV5-1; j_gene: TRBJ1-3; d_gene: TRBD1; CDR3aa: CASSLAYQGAAGNTIYF; CDR3nt: TGCGCCAGCAGCTTGGCCTACCAGGGGGCGGCAGGAAACACCATATATTTT
abundance: .; v_gene: TRBV7-8; j_gene: TRBJ2-1; d_gene: TRBD2; CDR3aa: CASSPLLVLAGGPTYNEQFF; CDR3nt: TGTGCCAGCAGCCCTCTCCTAGTTCTAGCGGGGGGGCCGACCTACAATGAGCAGTTCTTC
abundance: .; v_gene: TRBV7-2; j_gene: TRBJ2-3; d_gene: .; CDR3aa: CASSLVLVGTDTQYF; CDR3nt: TGTGCCAGCAGCTTAGTACTAGTTGGCACAGATACGCAGTATTTT
abundance: .; v_gene: TRBV7-2; j_gene: TRBJ1-5; d_gene: TRBD1; CDR3aa: CASSSQGATSQPQHF; CDR3nt: TGTGCCAGCAGCTCGCAGGGGGCGACGAGTCAGCCCCAGCATTTT
abundance: .; v_gene: TRBV30; j_gene: TRBJ2-1; d_gene: .; CDR3aa: CAWSAGNNEQFF; CDR3nt: TGTGCCTGGAGTGCAGGGAACAATGAGCAGTTCTTC
abundance: .; v_gene: TRBV19; j_gene: TRBJ2-1; d_gene: TRBD2; CDR3aa: CASTPTSAVPRNEQFF; CDR3nt: TGTGCCAGTACCCCGACTAGCGCTGTTCCAAGGAATGAGCAGTTCTTC
abundance: .; v_gene: TRBV3-1/TRBV3-2; j_gene: TRBJ1-4; d_gene: .; CDR3aa: CASSQVILRGGNEKLFF; CDR3nt: TGTGCCAGCAGCCAAGTTATTTTGCGGGGAGGTAATGAAAAACTGTTTTTT
abundance: .; v_gene: TRBV4-1; j_gene: TRBJ1-2; d_gene: TRBD1; CDR3aa: CASSQPDRGLHGYTF; CDR3nt: TGCGCCAGCAGCCAGCCGGACAGGGGGCTTCATGGCTACACCTTC
abundance: .; v_gene: TRBV2; j_gene: TRBJ1-5; d_gene: TRBD1; CDR3aa: CASSNSGQGSNQPQHF; CDR3nt: TGTGCCAGCAGTAATTCCGGACAGGGAAGCAATCAGCCCCAGCATTTT
abundance: .; v_gene: TRBV7-2; j_gene: TRBJ2-5; d_gene: .; CDR3aa: CASSLGSGYEETQYF; CDR3nt: TGTGCCAGCAGCTTAGGGTCCGGTTACGAAGAGACCCAGTACTTC
abundance: .; v_gene: TRBV27; j_gene: TRBJ2-5; d_gene: .; CDR3aa: CASRQGGETQYF; CDR3nt: TGTGCCAGCAGGCAGGGTGGAGAGACCCAGTACTTC
abundance: .; v_gene: TRBV28; j_gene: TRBJ1-1; d_gene: .; CDR3aa: CASTGTPNTEAFF; CDR3nt: TGTGCCAGCACAGGGACACCTAACACTGAAGCTTTCTTT
abundance: .; v_gene: TRBV4-3; j_gene: TRBJ2-3; d_gene: .; CDR3aa: CASSLQGSTDTQYF; CDR3nt: TGCGCCAGCAGCCTTCAGGGAAGCACAGATACGCAGTATTTT
abundance: .; v_gene: TRBV6-5; j_gene: TRBJ1-3; d_gene: .; CDR3aa: CASSPDRNAGNTIYF; CDR3nt: TGTGCCAGCAGCCCCGACAGGAATGCTGGAAACACCATATATTTT
abundance: few; v_gene: TRBV15; j_gene: TRBJ2-1; d_gene: .; CDR3aa: CATSRDLYEQFF; CDR3nt: TGTGCCACCAGCAGAGATCTCTATGAGCAGTTCTTC
abundance: .; v_gene: TRBV20-1; j_gene: TRBJ2-7; d_gene: TRBD2; CDR3aa: CSAGGAYEQYF; CDR3nt: TGCAGTGCTGGGGGGGCCTACGAGCAGTACTTC
abundance: .; v_gene: TRBV19; j_gene: TRBJ1-1; d_gene: .; CDR3aa: CASRELLRALNTEAFF; CDR3nt: TGTGCCAGTAGAGAGCTCCTCAGGGCTTTGAACACTGAAGCTTTCTTT
abundance: .; v_gene: TRBV2; j_gene: TRBJ1-1; d_gene: TRBD1; CDR3aa: CATGQGAVGTEAFF; CDR3nt: TGTGCCACAGGACAGGGGGCAGTAGGCACTGAAGCTTTCTTT
abundance: .; v_gene: TRBV4-3; j_gene: TRBJ1-5; d_gene: .; CDR3aa: CASSQLTGSNQPQHF; CDR3nt: TGCGCCAGCAGCCAACTGACGGGTAGCAATCAGCCCCAGCATTTT
abundance: .; v_gene: TRBV28; j_gene: TRBJ1-4; d_gene: .; CDR3aa: CASSLSGPGRTNEKLFF; CDR3nt: TGTGCCAGCAGCCTATCCGGTCCTGGGAGAACTAATGAAAAACTGTTTTTT
abundance: few; v_gene: TRBV9; j_gene: TRBJ1-3; d_gene: .; CDR3aa: CASSVSGGAGASGNTIYF; CDR3nt: TGTGCCAGCAGCGTAAGTGGGGGGGCAGGAGCCTCTGGAAACACCATATATTTT
abundance: once; v_gene: TRBV7-2; j_gene: TRBJ1-5; d_gene: .; CDR3aa: CASSLAAPSNQPQHF; CDR3nt: TGTGCCAGCAGCTTAGCGGCACCGAGCAATCAGCCCCAGCATTTT
abundance: .; v_gene: TRBV5-1; j_gene: TRBJ2-2; d_gene: TRBD1; CDR3aa: CASSLVLDRVYSGELFF; CDR3nt: TGCGCCAGCAGCTTGGTTTTGGACAGGGTGTATTCCGGGGAGCTGTTTTTT
abundance: few; v_gene: TRBV10-3; j_gene: TRBJ2-6; d_gene: TRBD2; CDR3aa: CAISSGGTGANVLTF; CDR3nt: TGTGCCATCAGCTCGGGGGGTACTGGGGCCAACGTCCTGACTTTC
abundance: .; v_gene: TRBV6-1; j_gene: TRBJ2-1; d_gene: .; CDR3aa: CASSEQGQNNEQFF; CDR3nt: TGTGCCAGCAGTGAACAAGGACAGAACAATGAGCAGTTCTTC
abundance: once; v_gene: TRBV6-2/TRBV6-3; j_gene: TRBJ2-1; d_gene: .; CDR3aa: CASSSQTGEQFF; CDR3nt: TGTGCCAGCAGTTCCCAGACTGGAGAGCAGTTCTTC
abundance: .; v_gene: TRBV27; j_gene: TRBJ2-1; d_gene: .; CDR3aa: CASSPQPRQLSSYNEQFF; CDR3nt: TGTGCCAGCAGTCCACAACCCAGACAGCTAAGCTCCTACAATGAGCAGTTCTTC
abundance: .; v_gene: TRBV27; j_gene: TRBJ2-7; d_gene: TRBD1; CDR3aa: CASSTAGTGETYEQYF; CDR3nt: TGTGCCAGCAGTACCGCCGGGACAGGGGAGACCTACGAGCAGTACTTC
abundance: .; v_gene: TRBV7-2; j_gene: TRBJ1-2; d_gene: TRBD1; CDR3aa: CASSFATTGGFYGYTF; CDR3nt: TGTGCCAGCAGCTTTGCGACGACAGGGGGCTTCTATGGCTACACCTTC
abundance: few; v_gene: TRBV10-3; j_gene: TRBJ1-2; d_gene: .; CDR3aa: CAISESSNYGYTF; CDR3nt: TGTGCCATCAGTGAGTCCTCTAACTATGGCTACACCTTC
abundance: once; v_gene: TRBV24-1; j_gene: TRBJ2-5; d_gene: .; CDR3aa: CATSDPTEESGETQYF; CDR3nt: TGTGCCACCAGTGATCCCACGGAGGAGTCGGGGGAGACCCAGTACTTC
abundance: .; v_gene: TRBV30; j_gene: TRBJ2-4; d_gene: .; CDR3aa: CAWSVGRWRDIQYF; CDR3nt: TGTGCCTGGAGTGTGGGCAGGTGGCGGGACATTCAGTACTTC
abundance: .; v_gene: TRBV7-9; j_gene: TRBJ2-2; d_gene: TRBD1; CDR3aa: CASSFRQGFAGELFF; CDR3nt: TGTGCCAGCAGCTTTCGACAGGGGTTTGCCGGGGAGCTGTTTTTT
abundance: .; v_gene: TRBV7-8; j_gene: TRBJ2-1; d_gene: .; CDR3aa: CASIKRGGNEQFF; CDR3nt: TGTGCCAGCATTAAAAGGGGGGGGAATGAGCAGTTCTTC
abundance: once; v_gene: TRBV28; j_gene: TRBJ2-5; d_gene: .; CDR3aa: CASSPRRRRNQETQYF; CDR3nt: TGTGCCAGCAGCCCCCGACGCCGGAGGAACCAAGAGACCCAGTACTTC
abundance: .; v_gene: TRBV6-5; j_gene: TRBJ1-5; d_gene: TRBD1; CDR3aa: CASSPTGGFGQPQHF; CDR3nt: TGTGCCAGCAGCCCGACAGGGGGCTTTGGTCAGCCCCAGCATTTT
abundance: once; v_gene: TRBV6-4; j_gene: TRBJ2-5; d_gene: TRBD2; CDR3aa: CASSLLAGDVQTQYF; CDR3nt: TGTGCCAGCAGTTTACTAGCGGGGGACGTCCAGACCCAGTACTTC